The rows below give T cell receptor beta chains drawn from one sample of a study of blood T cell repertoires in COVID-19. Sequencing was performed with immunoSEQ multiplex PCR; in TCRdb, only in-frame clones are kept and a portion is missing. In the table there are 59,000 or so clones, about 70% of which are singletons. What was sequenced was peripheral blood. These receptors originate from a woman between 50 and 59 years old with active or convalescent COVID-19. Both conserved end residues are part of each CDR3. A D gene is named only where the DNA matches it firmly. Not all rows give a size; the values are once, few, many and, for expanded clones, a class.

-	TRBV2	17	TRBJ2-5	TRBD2	CASSEALGLAGGETQYF	TGTGCCAGCAGTGAAGCGCTTGGGCTAGCGGGGGGTGAGACCCAGTACTTC
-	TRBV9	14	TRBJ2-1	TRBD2	CASSVLAGDNEQFF	TGTGCCAGCAGCGTACTAGCGGGTGACAATGAGCAGTTCTTC
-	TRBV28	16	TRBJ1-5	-	CASSSLDNVSNQPQHF	TGTGCCAGCAGTTCCCTGGACAATGTTAGCAATCAGCCCCAGCATTTT
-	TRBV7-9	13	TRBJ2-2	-	CASSQTRSGELFF	TGTGCCAGCAGCCAGACTAGGTCCGGGGAGCTGTTTTTT
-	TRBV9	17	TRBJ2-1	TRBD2	CASSVDEAGGPRDEQFF	TGTGCCAGCAGCGTAGATGAAGCGGGAGGCCCCCGGGATGAGCAGTTCTTC
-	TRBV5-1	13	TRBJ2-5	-	CASSREGSETQYF	TGCGCCAGCAGCCGCGAGGGTTCCGAGACCCAGTACTTC
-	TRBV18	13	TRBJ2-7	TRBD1	CASSPQGAGEQYF	TGTGCCAGCTCACCACAGGGGGCTGGAGAGCAGTACTTC
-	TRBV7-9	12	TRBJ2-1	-	CASSLLIGEQFF	TGTGCCAGCAGCCTCTTAATCGGTGAGCAGTTCTTC
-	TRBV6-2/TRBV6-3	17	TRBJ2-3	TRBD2	CASSYPTSGVSTDTQYF	TGTGCCAGCAGTTACCCGACTAGCGGGGTTAGCACAGATACGCAGTATTTT
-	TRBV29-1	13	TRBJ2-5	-	CSVSRTAKETQYF	TGCAGCGTTTCCCGGACAGCTAAAGAGACCCAGTACTTC
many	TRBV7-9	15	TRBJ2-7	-	CASSLAEGRFYEQYF	TGTGCCAGCAGCTTAGCCGAGGGTCGATTCTACGAGCAGTACTTC
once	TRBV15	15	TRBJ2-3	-	CATSTRVVGTDTQYF	TGTGCCACCAGCACCAGGGTAGTGGGCACAGATACGCAGTATTTT
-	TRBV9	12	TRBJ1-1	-	CASSSMNTEAFF	TGTGCCAGCAGCAGCATGAACACTGAAGCTTTCTTT
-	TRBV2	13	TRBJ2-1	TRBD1	CASSGQGNNEQFF	TGTGCCAGTTCGGGACAGGGGAATAATGAGCAGTTCTTC
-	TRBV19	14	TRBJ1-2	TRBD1	CASSIGGQGIGYTF	TGTGCCAGTAGTATAGGGGGACAGGGGATCGGCTACACCTTC
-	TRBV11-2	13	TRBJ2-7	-	CASSLGRGAEQYF	TGTGCCAGCAGCCTCGGAAGAGGCGCCGAGCAGTACTTC
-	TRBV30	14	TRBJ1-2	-	CATKWRDLNYGYTF	TGTGCTACGAAATGGCGGGATCTTAACTATGGCTACACCTTC
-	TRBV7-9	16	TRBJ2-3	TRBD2	CASSQGLAGGTDTQYF	TGTGCCAGCAGCCAGGGACTAGCGGGAGGCACAGATACGCAGTATTTT
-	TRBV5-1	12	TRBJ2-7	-	CASSQTTYEQYF	TGCGCCAGCAGTCAGACTACCTACGAGCAGTACTTC
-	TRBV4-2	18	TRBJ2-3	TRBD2	CASSQSTGLAVSTDTQYF	TGTGCCAGCAGCCAAAGCACGGGACTAGCAGTTAGCACAGATACGCAGTATTTT
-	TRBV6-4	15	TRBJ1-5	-	CASRMIGTPDQPQHF	TGTGCCAGCAGGATGATCGGGACACCCGATCAGCCCCAGCATTTT
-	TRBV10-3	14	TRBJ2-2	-	CAIRDGVNTGELFF	TGTGCCATCAGGGACGGGGTAAACACCGGGGAGCTGTTTTTT
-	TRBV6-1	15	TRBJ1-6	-	CASSDLGGGNSPLHF	TGTGCCAGCAGTGACCTGGGAGGGGGTAATTCACCCCTCCACTTT
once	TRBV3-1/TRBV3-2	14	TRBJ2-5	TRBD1	CASSTGTGVETQYF	TGTGCCAGCAGCACCGGGACAGGGGTGGAGACCCAGTACTTC
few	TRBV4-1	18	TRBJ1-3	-	CASSQGATGVTSGNTIYF	TGCGCCAGCAGCCAAGGAGCGACCGGGGTTACCTCTGGAAACACCATATATTTT
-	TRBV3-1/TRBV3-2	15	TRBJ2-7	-	CASSQDLGGLYEQYF	TGTGCCAGCAGCCAAGATTTGGGAGGCCTCTACGAGCAGTACTTC
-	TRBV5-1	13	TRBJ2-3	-	CASSKSDADTQYF	TGCGCCAGCAGCAAGAGCGACGCAGATACGCAGTATTTT
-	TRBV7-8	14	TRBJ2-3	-	CASSPNSYTDTQYF	TGTGCCAGCAGCCCTAACAGCTACACAGATACGCAGTATTTT
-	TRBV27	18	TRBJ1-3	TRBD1	CASSFPRDRPLLGNTIYF	TGTGCCAGCAGTTTTCCCCGGGACAGGCCCCTCCTTGGAAACACCATATATTTT
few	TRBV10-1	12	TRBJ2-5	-	CASSDSQETQYF	TGCGCCAGCAGCGACAGCCAAGAGACCCAGTACTTC
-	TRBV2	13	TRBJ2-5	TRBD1	CASSRTGEGTQYF	TGTGCCAGCAGCCGGACAGGGGAAGGGACCCAGTACTTC
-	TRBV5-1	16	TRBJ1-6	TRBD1	CASSLLTGEQNSPLHF	TGCGCCAGCAGCTTGTTAACAGGGGAGCAAAATTCACCCCTCCACTTT